This TCR beta chain was found in a study of Ad26.COV2.S vaccination and SARS-CoV-2 variants. Background on the study: Of the COV1001 trial arms, the Ad26.COV2.S arm included the donor. Study conclusions and caveats: The authors reported substantial breadth in spike-specific CD8+ and CD4+ T cell responses after vaccination.

Treatment described: some 20 received Ad26.COV2.S at low or high dose, single or two shots; about 5 received placebo; per-sample allocation not given. The samples date from day 63 after the first vaccine or placebo injection. In Boston, an adult donor aged 18-55 years took part. An Ad26 vector carrying the Wuhan-strain SARS-CoV-2 spike served as the vaccine. Germline CDR1 reads GTSNPN; CDR2 reads SVGIG (reference sequence). The CDR3 extends over 15 amino acids. V lost 1 base and J lost 0; bases outside the gene matches: 3. This clone appeared a single time. Antigen unknown. Sequencing used immunoSEQ multiplex PCR; TCRdb keeps in-frame clones, though not all of them. The sample consists of a few hundred thousand clones, 80% to 90% of them appearing once.

This chain connects TRBV30 to TRBJ2-4, with 7 bases matching TRBD1. The clonotype originates from a person aged 18-65 years who received the Ad26.COV2.S COVID-19 vaccine or a placebo. The specimen was peripheral blood, collected in a trial of Ad26.COV2.S vaccine versus placebo. CDR3 amino acids: CAWSEGGLAKNIQYF. In nucleotides, the CDR3 is TGTGCCTGGAGTGAAGGGGGCCTAGCCAAAAACATTCAGTACTTC.